These 10 T cell receptor beta chains came from one sample sequenced in a study of blood T cell repertoires in COVID-19. Assay used: immunoSEQ multiplex PCR; TCRdb lists only in-frame clones, some missing. The sample has about 200,000 clones; approximately 82% are singletons. Material: peripheral blood. The receptor set was obtained from a human donor in a cohort sampled during active COVID-19.

This clone has a handful of counts. This sequence joins TRBV2 and TRBJ2-1; the D is unclear. Germline CDR1 reads SNHLY; CDR2 reads FYNNEI. The ends were cut back, 5 bases at V and 7 bases at J, with 9 bases in the middle. The CDR3 sequence is 12 residues long. The CDR3 region has the DNA TGTGCCAGCAGTTCCTTCGTGAATGAGCAGTTCTTC. Protein sequence: CASSSFVNEQFF.

The genes are TRBV9 and TRBJ2-7, with a weak D call TRBD2 (7 bases). The CDR3 covers 15 residues. Germline V CDR1 and CDR2: SGDLS, YYNGEE. V was pared by 3 bases and J by 7 bases, with 20 bases between. The CDR3 DNA is TGTGCCAGCAGCGGAGGGGGAGGGCCCGAAGAAGAGCAGTACTTC. Amino acids: CASSGGGGPEEEQYF.

The chain has TRBV5-5 and TRBJ1-2; D unclear. V shed 2 bases and J shed 3 bases, with 8 bases lying between them. The CDR3 extends over 13 amino acids. Germline V lookup: CDR1 SGHKS, CDR2 YYEKEE (reference sequence). DNA of the CDR3: TGTGCCAGCAGCTTTAACCCGGACTATGGCTACACCTTC. Protein: CASSFNPDYGYTF.

V usage is TRBV19 and J usage is TRBJ2-1; no reliable D call. Germline-derived CDR1 and CDR2 are LNHDA and SQIVND (reference sequence). Trimming took off 3 bases at V and 4 bases at J, with 10 bases between the two ends. The CDR3 has 14 residues. The DNA of the CDR3 is TGTGCCAGTAGTATGATGGCACCATACAATGAGCAGTTCTTC. This encodes CASSMMAPYNEQFF.

This chain links TRBV18 with TRBJ2-4, with 12 bases identical to TRBD2. After removal of 5 bases from V and 7 bases from J, the junction contained 6 bases not matched to a gene. Germline V gives CDR1 KGHSH, CDR2 LQKENI. CDR3 length: 15 amino acids. The CDR3: CASSRLAGEGNIQYF. Here the CDR3 DNA reads TGTGCCAGCTCAAGACTAGCGGGAGAGGGCAACATTCAGTACTTC.

This clone was found once. The gene calls are TRBV27 and TRBJ2-7; 12 nucleotides match TRBD2. Germline V gene sequence: CDR1 MNHEY, CDR2 SMNVEV (reference sequence). V trimming: 6 bases; J trimming: 6 bases; junction bases outside the gene matches: 6. This CDR3 region has 14 residues. CDR3 nucleotides: TGTGCCAGCAGCCTGACTAGCGGGAGAGGCGAGCAGTACTTC. Translated, it gives CASSLTSGRGEQYF.

With regard to this clone: The conserved phenylalanine or tryptophan is not found at the CDR3 terminus, so this likely reflects a read error. The rearrangement uses TRBV14 and TRBJ1-4; D may be TRBD1 (6 bases). There are 13 residues in the CDR3. The ends were cut back, 1 base at V and 6 bases at J, with 6 bases in the middle. Germline V lookup: CDR1 SGHDN, CDR2 FVKESK. The CDR3 nucleotides are TGTGCCAGCAGCCAAGCAGGGGATGAAAAACTGTTTTCT. Translating gives CASSQAGDEKLFS.

The chain carries TRBV2 and TRBJ2-1, with TRBD2 matching 7 bases. Germline CDR1 is SNHLY and CDR2 is FYNNEI. J gave up 6 bases and V 7 bases, and 12 bases lay outside the gene matches. This CDR3 region has 15 residues. The CDR3, as DNA: TGTGCCAGCACCGTGGGGGACTACTTCTTCAATGAGCAGTTCTTC. It yields the protein CASTVGDYFFNEQFF.

This chain links TRBV19 with TRBJ2-2; 7 bases line up with TRBD2. The V and J ends lost 2 bases and 4 bases, in that order; junction bases with no gene match: 10. Germline loops: CDR1 LNHDA, CDR2 SQIVND (reference sequence). This CDR3 comprises 17 residues. The CDR3 coding sequence is TGTGCCAGTAGTATATTGTGGGAGGGCCTTGGCACCGGGGAGCTGTTTTTT. It encodes CASSILWEGLGTGELFF.

This clone showed up just once. The chain joins TRBV18 to TRBJ2-1; 9 bases map to TRBD1. V dropped 3 bases and J dropped 9; count of bases not matched to a gene: 6. Looked up from germline, CDR1 is KGHSH and CDR2 is LQKENI. This CDR3 comprises 14 residues. CDR3 nucleotides: TGTGCCAGCTCACCCGGGACAGGGTTGAGTGAGCAGTTCTTC. Amino acid sequence: CASSPGTGLSEQFF.